This is a list of T cell receptor beta chains from one sample in a study of CD8 T cells in ankylosing spondylitis. In TCRdb, the 5' RACE reads were re-called with MiXCR into one record per CDR3 protein. The data contain approximately 500,000 distinct CDR3 sequences, approximately 11% of them seen just once; the ten biggest clones take up almost 7%. Sequencing was carried out using blood, either unsorted or a sorted T cell fraction (not recorded which). The receptors were sampled from a male donor with ankylosing spondylitis. Both conserved end residues are part of each CDR3. D genes are given only for firm matches. Clone sizes are given selectively: once, few, many, or a class where the clone is expanded.

>TRBV5-1|TRBJ2-1|TRBD2|few
CASSLVLAGVYNEQFF
TGCGCCAGCAGCTTGGTGTTAGCGGGAGTCTACAATGAGCAGTTCTTC
>TRBV11-2|TRBJ1-5|.|.
CACSSRGGFQHF
TGTGCCTGCAGCTCGAGGGGGGGGTTTCAGCATTTT
>TRBV7-8|TRBJ2-7|.|many
CASSLSRGTESSYEQYF
TGTGCCAGCAGCTTGAGCCGGGGGACAGAGAGCTCCTACGAGCAGTACTTC
>TRBV10-3|TRBJ2-7|.|many
CAISPAGDNSYEQYF
TGTGCCATCAGTCCAGCTGGGGACAACTCCTACGAGCAGTACTTC
>TRBV14|TRBJ2-5|.|.
CASSALRQVFQETQYF
TGTGCCAGCAGCGCACTGCGACAGGTCTTCCAAGAGACCCAGTACTTC
>TRBV5-1|TRBJ2-1|.|many
CASSFLEPPSDEQFF
TGCGCCAGCAGCTTTCTAGAGCCCCCCTCCGATGAGCAGTTCTTC
>TRBV10-3|TRBJ2-7|.|.
CATGSGVTYEQYF
TGTGCCACAGGGAGTGGGGTCACCTACGAGCAGTACTTC
>TRBV24-1|TRBJ2-1|TRBD1|.
CATSDPSDRRSYNEQFF
TGTGCCACCAGTGATCCATCGGACAGGCGATCCTACAATGAGCAGTTCTTC
>TRBV3-1|TRBJ1-2|.|.
CASSQKQETGYTF
TGTGCCAGCAGCCAAAAGCAGGAGACTGGCTACACCTTC
>TRBV12-3/TRBV12-4|TRBJ2-1|TRBD2|.
CASSPKTSGRIYNEQFF
TGTGCCAGCAGTCCGAAGACTAGCGGGAGGATCTACAATGAGCAGTTCTTC
>TRBV7-7|TRBJ2-5|.|few
CASSRGHQETQYF
TGTGCCAGCAGCAGGGGCCACCAAGAGACCCAGTACTTC
>TRBV5-1|TRBJ2-3|TRBD2|few
CASSRGLAGEGTDTQYF
TGCGCCAGCAGCAGGGGACTAGCGGGAGAGGGCACAGATACGCAGTATTTT
>TRBV6-1|TRBJ2-7|.|few
CASASTPSYEQYF
TGTGCCAGCGCATCTACCCCCTCCTACGAGCAGTACTTC
>TRBV5-1|TRBJ2-7|TRBD1|few
CASSLVLGTGSNEQYF
TGCGCCAGCAGCTTGGTTCTAGGGACAGGGAGCAACGAGCAGTACTTC
>TRBV12-3/TRBV12-4|TRBJ1-1|TRBD1|many
CASSTHRGVTEAFF
TGTGCCAGCAGCACCCACAGGGGGGTAACTGAAGCTTTCTTT
>TRBV28|TRBJ2-1|TRBD2|few
CASSNSGKADEQFF
TGTGCCAGCAGTAATAGCGGGAAAGCCGATGAGCAGTTCTTC
>TRBV12-3/TRBV12-4|TRBJ2-2|TRBD2|.
CASSLGFSGRAWYLDTGELFF
TGTGCCAGCAGTTTAGGCTTTAGCGGGAGGGCCTGGTACCTGGACACCGGGGAGCTGTTTTTT
>TRBV20-1|TRBJ2-2|.|.
CSAALPARGTGELFF
TGCAGTGCTGCCCTCCCGGCAAGGGGCACCGGGGAGCTGTTTTTT
>TRBV5-6|TRBJ2-3|.|.
CASTEEGGDTQYF
TGTGCCAGCACTGAGGAGGGTGGAGATACGCAGTATTTT
>TRBV2|TRBJ1-5|.|.
CASSDWHDNQPQHF
TGTGCCAGCAGTGACTGGCACGACAATCAGCCCCAGCATTTT
>TRBV11-2|TRBJ2-5|TRBD2|many
CASSPGLAQETQYF
TGTGCCAGCTCACCGGGACTAGCACAAGAGACCCAGTACTTC
>TRBV20-1|TRBJ2-1|.|many
CSAWPGLSTLSSYNEQFF
TGCAGTGCTTGGCCGGGACTTTCTACTCTAAGCTCCTACAATGAGCAGTTCTTC
>TRBV5-1|TRBJ1-2|TRBD1|.
CASSFDRAGGYTF
TGCGCCAGCAGCTTTGACAGGGCAGGGGGCTACACCTTC
>TRBV12-3/TRBV12-4|TRBJ1-5|.|many
CASSRQSGQPQHF
TGTGCCAGCAGCCGACAGTCAGGCCAGCCCCAGCATTTT
>TRBV5-5|TRBJ2-1|.|few
CASSLEPREQFF
TGTGCCAGCAGCTTGGAACCAAGAGAGCAGTTCTTC
>TRBV5-6|TRBJ2-2|.|.
CASSFRGIGELFF
TGTGCCAGCAGCTTCAGGGGTATCGGGGAGCTGTTTTTT
>TRBV3-1|TRBJ2-1|.|.
CASSPGHGAASYNEQFF
TGTGCCAGCAGCCCCGGGCATGGGGCGGCTTCCTACAATGAGCAGTTCTTC
>TRBV24-1|TRBJ2-3|TRBD2|many
CATSDPASGRLLDTQYF
TGTGCCACCAGTGACCCCGCTAGCGGGAGGTTGCTAGATACGCAGTATTTT
>TRBV5-1|TRBJ2-3|.|.
CASSSRRATDTQYF
TGCGCCAGCAGCTCCCGACGGGCCACAGATACGCAGTATTTT
>TRBV7-9|TRBJ2-1|.|few
CASSQDITWVYNEQFF
TGTGCCAGCAGCCAAGATATTACATGGGTGTACAATGAGCAGTTCTTC
>TRBV7-2|TRBJ1-5|.|.
CASSPVTARGTTQPQHF
TGTGCCAGCAGCCCCGTCACGGCGCGGGGGACGACTCAGCCCCAGCATTTT
>TRBV12-3/TRBV12-4|TRBJ2-1|TRBD2|few
CASSSLRGPGLAGGPREQFF
TGTGCCAGCAGTTCACTCAGGGGGCCGGGACTAGCGGGAGGGCCGCGGGAGCAGTTCTTC